The 30 T cell receptor beta chains given below trace back to one sample, sequenced in a study of blood T cell repertoires in COVID-19. Generated by immunoSEQ multiplex PCR, the TCRdb table keeps only in-frame clones and is missing some. The sample has tens of thousands of clones; roughly 90% are singletons. Sequenced: peripheral blood. The origin of the receptors is a man aged 45 to 65 with active COVID-19.

V and J are TRBV24-1 and TRBJ1-2; 7 positions agree with TRBD1. V dropped 4 bases and J dropped 3; count of bases not matched to a gene: 1. Germline V CDR1 and CDR2: KGHDR, SFDVKD. The CDR3 has 13 amino acids. CDR3 protein: CATSDGTDYGYTF. DNA of the CDR3: TGTGCCACCAGTGACGGGACAGACTATGGCTACACCTTC.

The chain couples TRBV6-2 or TRBV6-3 to TRBJ1-5; TRBD1 agrees at 9 bases. The V and J ends lost 2 bases and 3 bases, in that order; junction bases with no gene match: 8. The CDR3 sequence is 17 residues long. Looked up from germline, CDR1 is MNHEY and CDR2 is SVGEGT. The DNA for the CDR3 is TGTGCCAGCAGTTACGGTGACAGGGGGTATGACAATCAGCCCCAGCATTTT. Protein sequence: CASSYGDRGYDNQPQHF.

V is TRBV2 and J is TRBJ1-2, with TRBD1 identical over 11 bases. The CDR3 is 14 residues long. Germline V gene sequence: CDR1 SNHLY, CDR2 FYNNEI. V trimming: 6 bases; J trimming: 5 bases; junction bases outside the gene matches: 5. Written as DNA, the CDR3 is TGTGCCAGCAGCTTTGGACAGGGGGCTTATGGCTACACCTTC. Translated: CASSFGQGAYGYTF.

J is TRBJ2-2 and V is TRBV6-6, with D possibly matching TRBD1 (6 bases). V was shortened by 7 bases and J by 6 bases, with 15 bases between the two germline ends. Germline CDR1 MNHNY, CDR2 SVGAGI (reference sequence). This CDR3 region has 14 residues. CDR3 sequence: CASTRDQGSGELFF. The DNA of the CDR3 is TGTGCCAGCACCCGAGACCAGGGGTCCGGGGAGCTGTTTTTT.

CDR3 DNA sequence: TGCGCCAGCAGCTTGGCCGGGGGAGGAGATTCACCCCTCCACTTT. As protein: CASSLAGGGDSPLHF. J is TRBJ1-6 and V is TRBV5-1; possible D gene TRBD1, 5 bases. CDR3 length: 15 amino acids. Germline CDR1 reads SGHRS; CDR2 reads YFSETQ. V was trimmed by 0 bases and J by 8 bases, leaving 12 bases between them.

This clone is a singleton in its sample. This chain uses TRBV27 with TRBJ1-2; 12 nucleotides line up with TRBD1. The J segment lost 2 bases and the V segment lost 4 bases, leaving 14 bases of the junction unmatched. Germline lookup yields CDR1 MNHEY and CDR2 SMNVEV (reference sequence). The CDR3 length is 19 residues. CDR3 in amino acids: CASSSSELGQGALNYGYTF. The CDR3 bases are TGTGCCAGCAGTTCCTCCGAATTGGGACAGGGGGCGCTGAACTATGGCTACACCTTC.

V and J are TRBV19 and TRBJ1-1; possible D gene TRBD1, 5 bases. The CDR3 extends over 18 amino acids. Per the germline V gene, CDR1 is LNHDA and CDR2 is SQIVND (reference sequence). Trimming left V 3 bases short and J 1 base short, with 21 bases between. The CDR3 DNA is TGTGCCAGTAGTATTCGGGCAGGAAACGCCCAGGGGAACACTGAAGCTTTCTTT. It translates to CASSIRAGNAQGNTEAFF.

This sequence joins TRBV7-9 and TRBJ1-2; tentative D call: TRBD1 (5 bases). CDR1 is SEHNR and CDR2 is FQNEAQ in the germline V gene (reference sequence). CDR3 length: 15 amino acids. The V and J ends lost 2 bases and 2 bases respectively, with 12 bases between them. The CDR3 loop reads CASSLRSGINYGYTF. CDR3 nucleotide sequence: TGTGCCAGCAGCTTAAGGTCAGGGATAAACTATGGCTACACCTTC.

The chain recombines TRBV4-1 with TRBJ1-1, with D possibly being TRBD1 (6 bases). This CDR3 has 15 amino acids. CDR1 is MGHRA and CDR2 is YSYEKL in the germline V gene. Trimming removed 3 bases from V and 1 base from J, with 12 bases in between. The CDR3 reads CASSQPSQGNTEAFF. As DNA, the CDR3 is TGCGCCAGCAGCCAGCCGTCACAGGGGAACACTGAAGCTTTCTTT.

The table lists this clone with a count of one. The germline gene is not matched at one end of the junction; a read error may be the cause. V and J are TRBV7-7 and TRBJ2-5, with TRBD2 as a possible D gene (6 bases). This CDR3 is built from 15 residues. The germline V gene encodes CDR1 SSHAT and CDR2 FNYEAQ (reference sequence). The CDR3 here is CASSFGAGNIETQYF. The DNA of the CDR3 is TGTGCTAGCAGCTTCGGGGCGGGGAATATAGAGACCCAGTACTTC.

V is TRBV4-1 and J is TRBJ1-1, with a weak D call TRBD1 (6 bases). The germline V gene has CDR1 MGHRA and CDR2 YSYEKL. This CDR3 spans 14 amino acids. V was trimmed by 6 bases and J by 0 bases, leaving 11 bases between them. The DNA for the CDR3 is TGCGCCAGCAGGATGGGGGCGGTGAACACTGAAGCTTTCTTT. As protein: CASRMGAVNTEAFF.

V is TRBV5-5 and J is TRBJ2-5; 7 bases fit TRBD1. This CDR3 is built from 14 residues. Unmatched junction bases numbered 4, after V lost 4 bases and J lost 1 base. CDR1 is SGHKS, CDR2 YYEKEE, per germline (reference sequence). CDR3 DNA: TGTGCCAGCAGCCCCGGGACAGCCCAAGAGACCCAGTACTTC. Translating gives CASSPGTAQETQYF. Based on the CDR3 plus reference TRBV5-5 and TRBJ2-5, the full variable domain is DAGVTQSPTHLIKTRGQQVTLRCSPISGHKSVSWYQQVLGQGPQFIFQYYEKEERGRGNFPDRFSARQFPNYSSELNVNALLLGDSALYLCASSPGTAQETQYFGPGTRLLVL.

Comments on this clone: The sample carries other DNA sequences with the same CDR3. The chain joins TRBV5-4 to TRBJ2-5, with a weak D call TRBD2 (5 bases). CDR3 size: 12 residues. V lost 0 bases and J 5 bases, leaving 5 bases between the germline ends. Germline V CDR1 and CDR2: SGHNT, YYREEE (reference sequence). This CDR3 reads CASSLAGETQYF. CDR3 nucleotides: TGTGCCAGCAGCTTGGCGGGGGAGACCCAGTACTTC. The whole variable domain, filled in from reference TRBV5-4 and TRBJ2-5, reads ETGVTQSPTHLIKTRGQQVTLRCSSQSGHNTVSWYQQALGQGPQFIFQYYREEENGRGNFPPRFSGLQFPNYSSELNVNALELDDSALYLCASSLAGETQYFGPGTRLLVL.

The chain is built from TRBV7-6 and TRBJ2-7; no firm D call. Trimming left V 5 bases short and J 3 bases short, with 8 bases between. The CDR3 consists of 12 residues. Per germline, CDR1 SGHVS and CDR2 FNYEAQ. The CDR3 protein is CASSPNGYEQYF. The CDR3 DNA follows: TGTGCCAGCAGCCCAAACGGCTACGAGCAGTACTTC.

V gene TRBV20-1 combines with J gene TRBJ2-3; tentatively, D is TRBD2 (6 bases). Trimming removed 3 bases at V and 0 bases at J, with 10 bases between. The germline CDR1 and CDR2 sequences are DFQATT and SNEGSKA (reference sequence). The CDR3 spans 14 residues. The CDR3, as DNA: TGCAGTGCTAGTCCCGGGACTAGCACAGATACGCAGTATTTT. Translated: CSASPGTSTDTQYF.

The chain combines TRBV3-1 (or the pseudogene TRBV3-2) with TRBJ1-1; D remains unclear. V was pared by 1 base and J by 1 base, with 4 bases between. This CDR3 contains 13 residues. Germline CDR1 LGHDT, CDR2 YNNKEL (reference sequence). In DNA form, the CDR3 reads TGTGCCAGCAGCCAAGGGGCGAACACTGAAGCTTTCTTT. This gives the protein CASSQGANTEAFF.

J is TRBJ1-2 and V is TRBV5-4; D may be TRBD1 (5 bases). The CDR3 length is 15 residues. The germline V gene encodes CDR1 SGHNT and CDR2 YYREEE (reference sequence). V shed 4 bases and J shed 9 bases, with 22 bases lying between them. The CDR3 DNA is TGTGCCAGCAGCCTTGAAGCCACAGGTCTCGCAAGCTACACCTTC. It specifies CASSLEATGLASYTF.

The CDR3 coding sequence is TGTGCCAGCAGCCAAACCTCTCCACTAGCGGGGGGCCGTCGGACCGGGGAGCTGTTTTTT. Its protein is CASSQTSPLAGGRRTGELFF. The chain links TRBV3-1 (or the pseudogene TRBV3-2) to TRBJ2-2, with TRBD2 matching over 12 bases. With V trimmed by 2 bases and J by 5 bases, 15 bases remained unmatched. The germline V gene has CDR1 LGHDT and CDR2 YNNKEL (reference sequence). This CDR3 contains 20 residues.

The chain employs TRBV19 and TRBJ2-1, with 8 bases fitting TRBD2. Germline-derived CDR1 and CDR2 are LNHDA and SQIVND (reference sequence). This CDR3 has 14 residues. V lost 5 bases and J lost 7; bases outside the gene matches: 7. CDR3 sequence (DNA): TGTGCCAGTAGTCCGAGCGGGGGCCGGAATGAGCAGTTCTTC. Translation: CASSPSGGRNEQFF.

J is TRBJ1-5 and V is TRBV19; weak D call: TRBD1 (5 bases). The CDR3 totals 16 residues. V lost 3 bases, J lost 2 bases, and 14 bases lay in between. Germline V gene lookup returns CDR1 LNHDA and CDR2 SQIVND (reference sequence). The CDR3 is CASSIRFGGGNQPQHF. In DNA form, the CDR3 reads TGTGCCAGTAGTATCCGGTTCGGGGGGGGCAATCAGCCCCAGCATTTT. Using reference TRBV19 and TRBJ1-5 for the parts outside the CDR3, the full variable domain is DGGITQSPKYLFRKEGQNVTLSCEQNLNHDAMYWYRQDPGQGLRLIYYSQIVNDFQKGDIAEGYSVSREKKESFPLTVTSAQKNPTAFYLCASSIRFGGGNQPQHFGDGTRLSIL.

The V and J genes are TRBV4-1 and TRBJ1-1; maybe TRBD1 (5 bases). Trimming removed 3 bases from V and 0 bases from J, with 17 bases in between. In germline, CDR1 is MGHRA, CDR2 YSYEKL. The CDR3 length is 17 residues. The CDR3 DNA reads TGCGCCAGCAGCCAGGGAAGGGCAGGGCTCATGAACACTGAAGCTTTCTTT. Its translation is CASSQGRAGLMNTEAFF.

V gene TRBV6-5 combines with J gene TRBJ2-2, with TRBD1 as a possible D gene (5 bases). Germline CDR1 reads MNHEY; CDR2 reads SVGAGI. V gave up 6 bases and J gave up 4 bases, with 12 bases separating them. The CDR3 has 14 residues. The CDR3 region is CASRNQGSTGELFF. CDR3 in DNA: TGTGCCAGCAGGAATCAGGGTTCCACCGGGGAGCTGTTTTTT.

The chain has TRBV4-1 and TRBJ2-3, with 8 positions matching TRBD2. V shed 4 bases, J shed 4 bases, and the junction held 13 bases outside the gene matches. Looked up from germline, CDR1 is MGHRA and CDR2 is YSYEKL. This CDR3 is built from 17 residues. The CDR3 DNA follows: TGCGCCAGCAGCCCCAAGAGGGGGGCGGGGGGCGCAGATACGCAGTATTTT. Protein product: CASSPKRGAGGADTQYF.

The chain joins TRBV9 to TRBJ1-1; 9 bases are a match to TRBD1. The CDR3 runs to 15 residues. CDR1 is SGDLS and CDR2 is YYNGEE in the germline V gene. After removal of 3 bases from V and 5 bases from J, the junction contained 8 bases not matched to a gene. The CDR3 DNA reads TGTGCCAGCAGCGCCCGGGACAGGGATCTTACTGAAGCTTTCTTT. Amino acids: CASSARDRDLTEAFF.

This clone was detected once. The chain combines TRBV13 with TRBJ1-1; 8 bases map to TRBD1. The germline CDR1 and CDR2 sequences are PRHDT and FYEKMQ (reference sequence). J lost 1 base, V lost 6 bases, and 4 bases had no gene match. The CDR3 contains 14 residues. This CDR3 is CASRPGQANTEAFF. CDR3 sequence (DNA): TGTGCCAGCAGACCGGGACAGGCGAACACTGAAGCTTTCTTT.

The chain uses TRBV3-1 (or the pseudogene TRBV3-2) and TRBJ2-1; 15 bases map to TRBD2. Trimming cost V 3 bases and J 12 bases; bases outside gene matches: 9. The CDR3 sequence is 16 residues long. Germline V CDR1 and CDR2: LGHDT, YNNKEL (reference sequence). CDR3 sequence (DNA): TGTGCCAGCAGCCAGGGTGGGACTAGCGGGGGGAACAGGCAGTTCTTC. It codes for CASSQGGTSGGNRQFF.

The chain carries TRBV5-1 and TRBJ2-7, with D tentatively TRBD2 (6 bases). Germline CDR1 is SGHRS and CDR2 is YFSETQ. Trimming shortened V by 6 bases and J by 3 bases, and 19 bases separated the two germline ends. This CDR3 is 15 amino acids long. Written as DNA, the CDR3 is TGCGCCAGCACCAGGTCCGATGGCGGGGTCTACGAGCAGTACTTC. Translating gives CASTRSDGGVYEQYF.

The CDR3 nucleotides read TGTGCCAGCAGGAAGGGTACTAGCGGGGCGCTGGCGCAGTATTTT. Translated: CASRKGTSGALAQYF. The gene calls are TRBV2 and TRBJ2-3, with 10 bases identical to TRBD2. The CDR3 spans 15 residues. CDR1 and CDR2 from the germline V gene are SNHLY and FYNNEI. V was clipped by 6 bases and J by 10 bases; unmatched bases: 13.

The chain combines TRBV5-6 with TRBJ2-1; 9 bases agree with TRBD2. With 3 bases clipped from V and 6 bases from J, the junction kept 10 bases outside the gene matches. Germline V gene sequence: CDR1 SGHDT, CDR2 YYEEEE. The CDR3 runs 16 residues. CDR3 sequence: CASSSVEAGGFNEQFF. In DNA, the CDR3 is TGTGCCAGCAGCTCCGTCGAGGCGGGGGGGTTCAATGAGCAGTTCTTC.

This clone was observed once. The chain recombines TRBV30 with TRBJ2-4; the match to TRBD2 covers 11 bases. This CDR3 has 19 residues. Germline V gene sequence: CDR1 GTSNPN, CDR2 SVGIG (reference sequence). The J segment lost 0 bases and the V segment lost 0 bases, leaving 10 bases of the junction unmatched. CDR3 in DNA: TGTGCCTGGAGTGTACTAGCGGGGGCGGTTGATACAGCCAAAAACATTCAGTACTTC. This translates into CAWSVLAGAVDTAKNIQYF.